This passage covers 25 T cell receptor beta chains from one sample sequenced in a study of radiotherapy plus CTLA-4 blockade in lung cancer. The protocol was immunoSEQ multiplex PCR, while the TCRdb copy is restricted to in-frame clones and leaves out a portion. The data hold tens of thousands of clones, with roughly four fifths observed a single time. The input for sequencing was peripheral blood, taken from a patient treated with radiotherapy plus ipilimumab. The source of these receptors is a human donor with non-small cell lung cancer whose response to radiotherapy plus ipilimumab could not be evaluated.

A single count supports this clone. The same CDR3 arises from other DNA sequences in this sample as well. CDR3 DNA: TGTGCCAGCAACCTAACCAGACAGGGAAGTAGGAACATTCAGTACTTC. This codes for CASNLTRQGSRNIQYF. The V call is TRBV27, the J call TRBJ2-4; 7 nucleotides align to TRBD1. The CDR3 length is 16 residues. Germline CDR1 reads MNHEY; CDR2 reads SMNVEV (reference sequence). V lost 7 bases and J lost 7; bases outside the gene matches: 16.

This clone was seen once. The V call is TRBV4-1, the J call TRBJ2-3; D perhaps matches TRBD2 (5 bases). The CDR3 length is 15 residues. The V and J ends lost 1 base and 6 bases respectively, with 14 bases between them. The germline CDR1 and CDR2 sequences are MGHRA and YSYEKL. The CDR3 loop reads CASSQVGLGRDTQYF. As DNA, the CDR3 is TGCGCCAGCAGCCAAGTTGGACTGGGCCGGGATACGCAGTATTTT.

The chain has TRBV5-1 and TRBJ1-2; D is unclear. V was clipped by 2 bases and J by 6 bases, with 8 bases between them. The CDR3 extends over 12 amino acids. The germline gives CDR1 SGHRS, CDR2 YFSETQ. The CDR3 DNA follows: TGCGCCAGCAGCTTTAGTTTGGATGGCTACACCTTC. This translates into CASSFSLDGYTF.

Judged by abundance, this clone is medium-sized (0.01 to 0.1%). The gene calls are TRBV7-2 and TRBJ2-3; 7 bases line up with TRBD1. The CDR3 sequence is 15 residues long. V trimming: 5 bases; J trimming: 3 bases; junction bases outside the gene matches: 8. Germline V gives CDR1 SGHTA, CDR2 FQGNSA. The chain's CDR3 is CASSKDRRGTDTQYF. For the CDR3, the DNA is TGTGCCAGCAGCAAGGACAGGAGAGGGACAGATACGCAGTATTTT.

V usage is TRBV6-6 and J usage is TRBJ2-5; the match to TRBD2 covers 11 bases. This CDR3 contains 14 residues. J lost 4 bases, V lost 5 bases, and 3 bases had no gene match. Germline loops: CDR1 MNHNY, CDR2 SVGAGI (reference sequence). The CDR3 spells CASSTSGSGETQYF. Written as DNA, the CDR3 is TGTGCCAGCAGTACTAGCGGGAGTGGAGAGACCCAGTACTTC.

The chain is built from TRBV10-1 and TRBJ2-5, with a tentative D call TRBD1 (5 bases). Germline CDR1 WNHNN, CDR2 SYGVQD (reference sequence). The CDR3 is 16 amino acids. The V end lost 3 bases, the J end lost 2 bases, and 16 bases lay between the germline ends. CDR3 DNA: TGCGCCAGCAGTGACTCCAGTGGGGCAGATCAAGAGACCCAGTACTTC. It encodes CASSDSSGADQETQYF.

The CDR3 nucleotides read TGTGCCAGCAACAAACCCGGACTAGCGGGAGTGAACGGGGAGCTGTTTTTT. It translates to CASNKPGLAGVNGELFF. The chain combines TRBV7-8 with TRBJ2-2, with 13 nucleotides matching TRBD2. The V gene's germline CDR1 is SGHVS and CDR2 FQNEAQ. With 7 bases clipped from V and 7 bases from J, the junction kept 12 bases outside the gene matches. CDR3 length: 17 residues. The whole variable domain, filled in from reference TRBV7-8 and TRBJ2-2, reads GAGVSQSPRYKVAKRGQDVALRCDPISGHVSLFWYQQALGQGPEFLTYFQNEAQLDKSGLPSDRFFAERPEGSVSTLKIQRTQQEDSAVYLCASNKPGLAGVNGELFFGEGSRLTVL.

This chain links TRBV5-1 with TRBJ2-3; D gene uncertain. There are 15 residues in the CDR3. Trimming took 1 base from V and 1 from J, leaving 10 bases between them. The germline V gene has CDR1 SGHRS and CDR2 YFSETQ. The CDR3 protein is CASSLIPYGTDTQYF. CDR3 in DNA: TGCGCCAGCAGCTTGATCCCGTATGGCACAGATACGCAGTATTTT.

This clone has a handful of counts. This chain connects TRBV28 to TRBJ2-7; 8 nucleotides line up with TRBD2. V lost 8 bases and J lost 2; bases outside the gene matches: 8. Germline CDR1 and CDR2: MDHEN and SYDVKM. This CDR3 is built from 14 residues. The CDR3 nucleotides are TGTGCCAGCGTCGGGGGGGGGCGCGCCTACGAGCAGTACTTC. It is translated as CASVGGGRAYEQYF.

J is TRBJ1-3 and V is TRBV4-3; D is perhaps TRBD1 (5 bases). The germline V and J ends were trimmed by 8 bases and 2 bases, with 16 bases remaining between them. The CDR3 consists of 15 residues. Germline assignment: CDR1 LGHNA and CDR2 YSLEER. As DNA, the CDR3 is TGCGCCAGCCGGGGGAGGGGAGTAGCTGGAAACACCATATATTTT. Encoded protein: CASRGRGVAGNTIYF.

The V and J genes are TRBV28 and TRBJ1-2; no reliable D call. This CDR3 has 13 amino acids. Germline CDR1 reads MDHEN; CDR2 reads SYDVKM. V dropped 5 bases and J dropped 3 bases, with 10 bases sitting between them. The CDR3 DNA is TGTGCCAGCAGTAGAGGGCCATACTATGGCTACACCTTC. Protein sequence: CASSRGPYYGYTF.

This chain joins TRBV4-3 and TRBJ1-5; perhaps TRBD1 as D (5 bases). The CDR3 sequence is 16 residues long. Germline CDR1 and CDR2: LGHNA and YSLEER. V was pared by 1 base and J by 3 bases, with 13 bases between. This CDR3 reads CASSQGITGVNQPQHF. DNA for the CDR3: TGCGCCAGCAGCCAAGGCATAACAGGAGTCAATCAGCCCCAGCATTTT.

CDR3 loop: CASSPDRETAFF. The CDR3 DNA reads as TGTGCCAGCAGCCCGGACAGGGAGACGGCTTTCTTT. This chain connects TRBV5-4 to TRBJ1-1; TRBD1 matches at 8 bases. Trimming cost V 4 bases and J 11 bases; bases outside gene matches: 7. The CDR3 contains 12 residues. Germline V lookup: CDR1 SGHNT, CDR2 YYREEE (reference sequence).

This clone has a single count. The V call is TRBV6-5, the J call TRBJ2-1; tentative D call: TRBD1 (6 bases). From germline, CDR1 is MNHEY and CDR2 SVGAGI. The CDR3 consists of 16 residues. V lost 2 bases to trimming and J lost 0 bases, with 11 bases between them. The CDR3 region is CASSYPRGSSYNEQFF. The DNA of the CDR3 is TGTGCCAGCAGTTACCCCAGGGGAAGCTCCTACAATGAGCAGTTCTTC.

This clone was observed a single time. This rearrangement joins TRBV10-2 to TRBJ2-5; 12 bases map to TRBD1. The CDR3 spans 13 residues. Trimming removed 8 bases from V and 5 bases from J; junction bases left unmatched: 3. The germline V gene encodes CDR1 WSHSY and CDR2 SAAADI. In nucleotides, the CDR3 is TGCGCCAGCGGGACAGGGGGCTGGGAGACCCAGTACTTC. It encodes CASGTGGWETQYF.

The V gene is TRBV5-1, the J gene TRBJ2-3, with TRBD2 matching 9 bases. The CDR3 totals 17 residues. Germline values: CDR1 SGHRS, CDR2 YFSETQ. V gave up 1 base and J gave up 1 base; unmatched junction bases: 7. The CDR3 spells CASSLPVASGGTDTQYF. The CDR3 DNA is TGCGCCAGCAGCTTGCCGGTCGCTAGCGGGGGCACAGATACGCAGTATTTT.

Note on this clone: The sample holds other DNA sequences that translate to the same CDR3. This chain connects TRBV5-1 to TRBJ2-3; the match to TRBD2 covers 8 bases. CDR3 length: 17 amino acids. CDR1 SGHRS and CDR2 YFSETQ come from the germline V gene. After removal of 0 bases from V and 1 base from J, the junction contained 7 bases not matched to a gene. The CDR3 here is CASSLDPSGGGTDTQYF. The CDR3 DNA is TGCGCCAGCAGCTTGGACCCCAGCGGGGGCGGCACAGATACGCAGTATTTT.

DNA of the CDR3: TGTGCCAGCAGTTCCCCGTTCCTACTCGATCGCACAGATACGCAGTATTTT. It specifies CASSSPFLLDRTDTQYF. The genes are TRBV28 and TRBJ2-3; D not certain. The CDR3 loop spans 17 amino acids. From germline, CDR1 is MDHEN and CDR2 SYDVKM. V gave up 4 bases and J gave up 1 base, with 18 bases separating them.

In its sample, this clone was seen once. The chain carries TRBV5-5 and TRBJ2-7; D is unclear. The CDR3 sequence is 12 residues long. The V end lost 1 base, the J end lost 3 bases, and 5 bases lay between the germline ends. Germline CDR1 and CDR2: SGHKS and YYEKEE (reference sequence). DNA of the CDR3: TGTGCCAGCAGCTTGACAGTCTACGAGCAGTACTTC. Translating gives CASSLTVYEQYF. The full variable domain, with the rest looked up from reference TRBV5-5 and TRBJ2-7, is DAGVTQSPTHLIKTRGQQVTLRCSPISGHKSVSWYQQVLGQGPQFIFQYYEKEERGRGNFPDRFSARQFPNYSSELNVNALLLGDSALYLCASSLTVYEQYFGPGTRLTVT.

This clone was seen just once. The gene calls are TRBV2 and TRBJ2-3, with TRBD2 identical over 12 bases. Looked up from germline, CDR1 is SNHLY and CDR2 is FYNNEI. The CDR3 consists of 15 residues. Trimming removed 2 bases from V and 8 bases from J; junction bases left unmatched: 5. For the CDR3, the DNA is TGTGCCAGCAGTGAACGGACTAGCGGGGAGGTTACGCAGTATTTT. This translates into CASSERTSGEVTQYF. The whole variable domain, filled in from reference TRBV2 and TRBJ2-3, reads EPEVTQTPSHQVTQMGQEVILRCVPISNHLYFYWYRQILGQKVEFLVSFYNNEISEKSEIFDDQFSVERPDGSNFTLKIRSTKLEDSAMYFCASSERTSGEVTQYFGPGTRLTVL.

This sequence joins TRBV7-2 and TRBJ2-5; D perhaps matches TRBD2 (5 bases). Looked up from germline, CDR1 is SGHTA and CDR2 is FQGNSA. V lost 2 bases and J lost 5, with 15 bases in between. This CDR3 is 15 amino acids long. Written as DNA, the CDR3 is TGTGCCAGCAGCTTAACGGTACCGGGATTTGAGACCCAGTACTTC. Protein: CASSLTVPGFETQYF. Supplemented by reference TRBV7-2 and TRBJ2-5, the full variable domain reads GAGVSQSPSNKVTEKGKDVELRCDPISGHTALYWYRQSLGQGLEFLIYFQGNSAPDKSGLPSDRFSAERTGGSVSTLTIQRTQQEDSAVYLCASSLTVPGFETQYFGPGTRLLVL.

There are a few counts of this clone. The CDR3 spells CASSTRDRGVYEQYF. DNA of the CDR3: TGTGCCAGCAGCACCCGGGACAGGGGAGTGTACGAGCAGTACTTC. This chain links TRBV5-8 with TRBJ2-7; TRBD1 agrees at 10 bases. CDR3 length: 15 amino acids. From germline, CDR1 is SGHTS and CDR2 YDEGEE. Unmatched junction bases numbered 8, after V lost 4 bases and J lost 4 bases.

This clone was found once. The V call is TRBV4-3, the J call TRBJ2-1; 12 bases agree with TRBD2. Germline trimming cut 0 bases from V and 8 bases from J; bases unmatched to any gene: 5. The CDR3 covers 16 residues. Germline values: CDR1 LGHNA, CDR2 YSLEER. The CDR3 region has the DNA TGCGCCAGCAGCCAAGAGCTAAGGACTAGCGGGGATGAGCAGTTCTTC. Translation: CASSQELRTSGDEQFF.

J is TRBJ1-1 and V is TRBV7-2; D perhaps matches TRBD1 (6 bases). V was pared by 2 bases and J by 6 bases, with 13 bases between. Germline V gives CDR1 SGHTA, CDR2 FQGNSA. The CDR3 runs to 14 residues. CDR3 in DNA: TGTGCCAGCAGCTTATCAGGGGAGTATTCTGAAGCTTTCTTT. Its translation is CASSLSGEYSEAFF.

The chain couples TRBV6-1 to TRBJ2-1; 10 bases fit TRBD1. The length of the CDR3 is 15 residues. J gave up 7 bases and V 6 bases, and 9 bases lay outside the gene matches. Germline lookup yields CDR1 MNHNS and CDR2 SASEGT. The CDR3 here is CASSETGGLRNEQFF. The CDR3 nucleotides are TGTGCCAGCAGCGAGACAGGGGGCTTGAGAAATGAGCAGTTCTTC.